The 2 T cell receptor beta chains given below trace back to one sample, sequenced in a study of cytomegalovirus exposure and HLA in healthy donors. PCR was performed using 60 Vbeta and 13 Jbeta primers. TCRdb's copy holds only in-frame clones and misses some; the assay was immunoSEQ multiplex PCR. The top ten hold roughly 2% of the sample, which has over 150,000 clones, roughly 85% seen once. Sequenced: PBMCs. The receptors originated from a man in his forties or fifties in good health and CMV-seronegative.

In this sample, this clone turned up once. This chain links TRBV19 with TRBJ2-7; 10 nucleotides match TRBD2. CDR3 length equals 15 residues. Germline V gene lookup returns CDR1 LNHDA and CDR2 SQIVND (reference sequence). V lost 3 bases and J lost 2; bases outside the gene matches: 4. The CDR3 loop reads CASSIGTSATYEQYF. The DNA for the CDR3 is TGTGCCAGTAGTATTGGGACTAGCGCTACCTACGAGCAGTACTTC.

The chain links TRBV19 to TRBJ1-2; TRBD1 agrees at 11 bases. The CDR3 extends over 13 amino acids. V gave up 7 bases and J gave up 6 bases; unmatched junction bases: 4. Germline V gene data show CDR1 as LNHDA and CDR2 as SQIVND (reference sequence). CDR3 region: CASTEGQGDGYTF. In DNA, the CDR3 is TGTGCCAGTACAGAGGGACAGGGGGATGGCTACACCTTC. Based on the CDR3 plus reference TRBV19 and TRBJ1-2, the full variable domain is DGGITQSPKYLFRKEGQNVTLSCEQNLNHDAMYWYRQDPGQGLRLIYYSQIVNDFQKGDIAEGYSVSREKKESFPLTVTSAQKNPTAFYLCASTEGQGDGYTFGSGTRLTVV.